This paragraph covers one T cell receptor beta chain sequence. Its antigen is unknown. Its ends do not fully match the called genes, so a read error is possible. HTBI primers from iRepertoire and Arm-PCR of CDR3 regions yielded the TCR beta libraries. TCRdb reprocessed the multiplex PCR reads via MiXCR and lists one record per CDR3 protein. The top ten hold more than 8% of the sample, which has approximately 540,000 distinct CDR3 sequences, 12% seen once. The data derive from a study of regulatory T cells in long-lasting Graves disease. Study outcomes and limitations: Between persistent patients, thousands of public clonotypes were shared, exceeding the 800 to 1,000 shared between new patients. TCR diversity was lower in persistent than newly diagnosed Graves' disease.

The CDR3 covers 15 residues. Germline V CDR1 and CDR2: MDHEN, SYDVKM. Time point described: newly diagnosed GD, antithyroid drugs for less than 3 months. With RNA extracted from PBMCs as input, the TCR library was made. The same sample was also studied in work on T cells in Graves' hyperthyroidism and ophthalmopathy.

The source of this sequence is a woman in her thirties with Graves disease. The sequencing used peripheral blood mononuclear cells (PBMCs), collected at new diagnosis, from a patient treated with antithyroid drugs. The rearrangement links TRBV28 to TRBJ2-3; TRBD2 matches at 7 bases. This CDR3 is CASSLWGGAPDKQYF. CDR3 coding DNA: TGTGCCAGCAGTTTATGGGGAGGGGCCCCAGATAAGCAGTATTTT.